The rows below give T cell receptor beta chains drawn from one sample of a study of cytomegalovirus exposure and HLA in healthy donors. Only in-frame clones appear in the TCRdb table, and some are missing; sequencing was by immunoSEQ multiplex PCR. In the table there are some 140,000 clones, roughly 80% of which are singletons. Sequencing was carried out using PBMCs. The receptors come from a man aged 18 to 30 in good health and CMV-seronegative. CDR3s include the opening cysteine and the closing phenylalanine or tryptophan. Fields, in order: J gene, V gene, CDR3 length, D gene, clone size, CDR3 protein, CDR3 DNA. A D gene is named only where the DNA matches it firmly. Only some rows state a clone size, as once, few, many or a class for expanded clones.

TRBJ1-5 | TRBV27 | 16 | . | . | CASTPDSTWGNQPQHF | TGTGCCAGCACCCCCGACTCAACTTGGGGCAATCAGCCCCAGCATTTT
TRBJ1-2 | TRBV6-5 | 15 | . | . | CASSYAFGGARGYTF | TGTGCCAGCAGTTACGCCTTCGGGGGGGCGCGTGGCTACACCTTC
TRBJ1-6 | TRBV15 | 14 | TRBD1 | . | CATSRGGQGSPLHF | TGTGCCACCAGCAGAGGCGGACAGGGGTCACCCCTCCACTTT
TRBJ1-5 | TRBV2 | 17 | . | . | CASSETDSTYSNQPQHF | TGTGCCAGCAGTGAAACGGACAGCACTTATAGCAATCAGCCCCAGCATTTT
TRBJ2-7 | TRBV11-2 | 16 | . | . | CASSSPAVGAAYEQYF | TGTGCCAGCAGCTCCCCGGCCGTTGGGGCAGCCTACGAGCAGTACTTC
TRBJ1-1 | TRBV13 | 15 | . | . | CASSLGVWAYTEAFF | TGTGCCAGCAGCTTAGGCGTCTGGGCCTACACTGAAGCTTTCTTT
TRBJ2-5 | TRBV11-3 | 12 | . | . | CASSDSEETQYF | TGTGCCAGCAGCGATAGTGAAGAGACCCAGTACTTC
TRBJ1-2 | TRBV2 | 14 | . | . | CASSRGGVGYGYTF | TGTGCCAGCAGTAGGGGGGGGGTAGGCTATGGCTACACCTTC
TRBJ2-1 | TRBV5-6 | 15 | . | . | CASSPMQGFHNEQFF | TGTGCCAGCAGCCCTATGCAGGGATTCCACAATGAGCAGTTCTTC
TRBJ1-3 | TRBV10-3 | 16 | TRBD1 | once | CAIRGYRGPSGNTIYF | TGTGCCATCAGGGGATACAGGGGGCCGAGTGGAAACACCATATATTTT
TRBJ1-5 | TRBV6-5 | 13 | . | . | CASTKSQGQPQHF | TGTGCCAGCACCAAAAGTCAGGGTCAGCCCCAGCATTTT
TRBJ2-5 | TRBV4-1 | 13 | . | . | CASSQSVEETQYF | TGCGCCAGCAGCCAATCGGTGGAGGAGACCCAGTACTTC